The present T cell receptor (beta chain) was sequenced within a study of cytomegalovirus exposure and HLA in healthy donors. The study, taken as a whole, reports: Later on, an analysis showed TCR association rates differing by HLA locus, with DRB1 the most and HLA-C the fewest. Specificity for CMV antigens was confirmed in vitro for a few of the CMV-associated chains. Most TCR sequences were uncommon, yet certain public TCRs appeared in many donors.

The CDR3 runs to 15 residues. The germline CDR1 and CDR2 sequences are SGHRS and YFSETQ. The V segment lost 0 bases and the J segment 8 bases; nucleotides outside the gene matches: 6. The PCR employed 60 Vbeta primers together with 13 Jbeta primers. TCRdb's copy holds only in-frame clones and misses some; the assay was immunoSEQ multiplex PCR. The sample yields tens of thousands of clones, around 83% seen once. As concerns this clone: Its antigen is still unknown.

The receptor comes from a man between 25 and 39 years old in good health and CMV-seronegative. The sequencing input was PBMCs. The chain has TRBV5-1 and TRBJ2-1; TRBD1 agrees at 9 bases. The CDR3 loop reads CASSLGNRGHDEQFF. The CDR3 coding sequence is TGCGCCAGCAGCTTGGGTAACAGGGGGCATGATGAGCAGTTCTTC.